This TCR beta chain appears in the sequencing data of a study of blood T cell repertoires in COVID-19. Across the whole study: There were acute and convalescent COVID-19 samples, and they came from the United States, Italy and Spain. T cells, B-cell-depleted T cells, or PBMCs provided the cDNA or gDNA that served as material.

V lost 0 bases to trimming and J lost 11 bases, with 8 bases between them. The germline gives CDR1 SGHTA, CDR2 FQGNSA. This CDR3 spans 12 amino acids. Source study methods: From reference gene primer amplification, estimates of nucleated cell counts were derived. Produced via immunoSEQ multiplex PCR; TCRdb's table is partial and in-frame only. V, J and clone size are taken as reported in that table, and D and trimming were inferred from the DNA itself. The sample records 100,000 to 150,000 clones, about 70% being singletons. The source material was peripheral blood. J is TRBJ1-5 and V is TRBV7-2; D is possibly TRBD1 (6 bases). This clonotype was sampled from a man aged 60-69 years with acute or convalescent COVID-19. CDR3 nucleotides: TGTGCCAGCAGCTTAGCGACAGGTACCCAGCATTTT. Amino acid sequence: CASSLATGTQHF.